These 5 T cell receptor beta chains share one sample of origin, sequenced in a study of T cell repertoires in aging, cancer and after chemotherapy. A mixed TRB-A/B primer pool amplified rearranged TRB by multiplex touch-down PCR. MiXCR was run by TCRdb on the multiplex PCR reads, yielding one entry per CDR3 protein. The table includes 5,500 to 7,000 distinct CDR3 sequences, 25% to 30% detected once. The template was genomic DNA from peripheral blood, not RNA. What was sequenced was blood. These TCRs come from a human donor in good health.

This rearrangement joins TRBV11-3 to TRBJ1-3, with a possible D match to TRBD1 (5 bases). V was clipped by 5 bases and J by 0 bases, with 14 bases between them. Germline V gives CDR1 SGHNT, CDR2 YENEEA. The CDR3 sequence is 16 residues long. The CDR3 DNA follows: TGTGCCAGCAGCACACAGGATCTCAGCTCTGGAAACACCATATATTTT. This translates into CASSTQDLSSGNTIYF.

Written as DNA, the CDR3 is TGTGCCAGCAGCGTAGGGACAGGGATCTCTGGGGCCAACGTCCTGACTTTC. Encoded protein: CASSVGTGISGANVLTF. The chain is built from TRBV9 and TRBJ2-6; 8 bases align to TRBD1. This CDR3 has 17 residues. In germline, CDR1 is SGDLS, CDR2 YYNGEE. After removal of 0 bases from V and 0 bases from J, the junction contained 2 bases not matched to a gene.

This clonotype is termed medium-sized (0.01 to 0.1%). This rearrangement joins TRBV12-3 or TRBV12-4 to TRBJ1-2; 9 bases fit TRBD1. V gave up 4 bases and J gave up 10 bases; unmatched junction bases: 10. The CDR3 length is 14 residues. As DNA, the CDR3 is TGTGCCAGCAGTTCCCCCGGGACAGGGACGGACTACACCTTC. It is translated as CASSSPGTGTDYTF.

Within the sample, this clonotype is medium-sized (0.01 to 0.1%). The chain uses TRBV12-3 or TRBV12-4 and TRBJ2-2; a possible D gene is TRBD2 (5 bases). Trimming shortened V by 7 bases and J by 9 bases, and 15 bases separated the two germline ends. This CDR3 has 13 amino acids. CDR3 protein: CASTMEVVRELFF. The CDR3 nucleotides read TGTGCCAGCACTATGGAGGTGGTTAGGGAGCTGTTTTTT.

In this sample, this clonotype is medium-sized. The chain is built from TRBV5-6 and TRBJ1-1, with D unclear. The CDR3 is made up of 18 amino acids. CDR1 SGHDT and CDR2 YYEEEE come from the germline V gene. V lost 1 base and J 0 bases, leaving 19 bases between the germline ends. The CDR3: CASSLPTQSHVLNTEAFF. CDR3 nucleotide sequence: TGTGCCAGCAGCTTGCCGACGCAAAGTCACGTATTGAACACTGAAGCTTTCTTT.